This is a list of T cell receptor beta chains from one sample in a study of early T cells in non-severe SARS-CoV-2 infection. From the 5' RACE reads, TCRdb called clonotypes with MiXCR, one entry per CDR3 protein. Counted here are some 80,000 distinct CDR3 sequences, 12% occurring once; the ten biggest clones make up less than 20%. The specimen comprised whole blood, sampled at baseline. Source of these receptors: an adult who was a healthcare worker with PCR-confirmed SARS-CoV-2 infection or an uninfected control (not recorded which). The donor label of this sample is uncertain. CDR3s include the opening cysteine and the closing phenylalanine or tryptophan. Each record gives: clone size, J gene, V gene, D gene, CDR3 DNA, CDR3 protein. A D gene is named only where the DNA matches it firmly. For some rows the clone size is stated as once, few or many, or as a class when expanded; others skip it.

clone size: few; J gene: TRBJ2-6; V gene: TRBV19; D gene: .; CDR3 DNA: TGTGCCAGTACTGGGGCCAACGTCCTGACTTTC; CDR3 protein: CASTGANVLTF
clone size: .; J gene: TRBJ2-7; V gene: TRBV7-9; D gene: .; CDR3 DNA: TGTGCCAGCAGCTGGACAGTCTACGAGCAGTACTTC; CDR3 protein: CASSWTVYEQYF
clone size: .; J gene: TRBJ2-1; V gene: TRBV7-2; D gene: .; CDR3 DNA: TGTGCCAGCAGCTTAGATGGGGCGTACTACAATGAGCAGTTCTTC; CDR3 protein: CASSLDGAYYNEQFF
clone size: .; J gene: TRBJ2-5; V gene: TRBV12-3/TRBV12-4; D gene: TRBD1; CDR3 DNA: TGTGCCAGCAACCGGGACAGGACTGTAGAGACCCAGTACTTC; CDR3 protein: CASNRDRTVETQYF
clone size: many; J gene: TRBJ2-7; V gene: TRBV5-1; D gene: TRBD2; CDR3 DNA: TGCGCCAGCAGCTGGACTAGCGGGGGCGAATACGAGCAGTACTTC; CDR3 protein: CASSWTSGGEYEQYF
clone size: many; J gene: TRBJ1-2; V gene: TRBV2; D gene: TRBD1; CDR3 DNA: TGTGCCACGGTACAGGGGGCATCCTCTGGCTACACCTTC; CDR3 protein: CATVQGASSGYTF
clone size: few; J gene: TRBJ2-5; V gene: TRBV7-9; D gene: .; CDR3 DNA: TGTGCCAGCAGCTTCGATCTGGCGGGGTTCCAAGAGACCCAGTACTTC; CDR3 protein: CASSFDLAGFQETQYF
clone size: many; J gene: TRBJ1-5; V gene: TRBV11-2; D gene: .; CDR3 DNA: TGTGCCAGCAGCTTAGATTTGGGAGCGGAGGGTAGCAATCAGCCCCAGCATTTT; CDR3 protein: CASSLDLGAEGSNQPQHF
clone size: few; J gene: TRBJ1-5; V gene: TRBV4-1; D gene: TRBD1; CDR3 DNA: TGCGCCAGCAGCCAATCCGGTCAGGGGGGACAGCCCCAGCATTTT; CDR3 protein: CASSQSGQGGQPQHF
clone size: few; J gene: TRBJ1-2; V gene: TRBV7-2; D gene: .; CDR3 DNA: TGTGCCAGCAGCCGCGTGGGCTATGGCTACACCTTC; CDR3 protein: CASSRVGYGYTF
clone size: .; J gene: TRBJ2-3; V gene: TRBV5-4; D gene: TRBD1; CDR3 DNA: TGTGTCAGCAGCTCAGGGGGTCTAAGCACAGATACGCAGTATTTT; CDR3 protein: CVSSSGGLSTDTQYF
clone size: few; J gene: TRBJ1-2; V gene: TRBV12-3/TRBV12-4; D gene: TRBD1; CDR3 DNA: TGTGCCAGCAGTTTGTGGGACAGCAACTATGGCTACACCTTC; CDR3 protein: CASSLWDSNYGYTF
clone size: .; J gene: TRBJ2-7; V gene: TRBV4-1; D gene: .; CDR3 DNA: TGCGCCGGCAGCCCGGGAACCTACGAGCAGTACTTC; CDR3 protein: CAGSPGTYEQYF
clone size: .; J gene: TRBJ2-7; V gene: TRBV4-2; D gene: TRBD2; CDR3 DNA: TGTGCCAGCAGCCAGCCCAAGGGTAGCGGGTTATCTTCCGAGCAGTACTTC; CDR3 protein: CASSQPKGSGLSSEQYF
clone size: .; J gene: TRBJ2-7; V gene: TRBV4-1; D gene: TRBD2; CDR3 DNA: TGCGCCAGCAGCCTACGCGTGACTAGCGGGAGGGCAGACGAGCAGTACTTC; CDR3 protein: CASSLRVTSGRADEQYF
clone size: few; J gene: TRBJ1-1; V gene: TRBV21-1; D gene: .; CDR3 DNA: TGTGCCAGCAGCAAGGAAGGGGGTGACGCTTTCTTT; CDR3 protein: CASSKEGGDAFF
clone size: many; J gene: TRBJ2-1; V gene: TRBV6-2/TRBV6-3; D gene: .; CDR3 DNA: TGTGCCAGCAGTTACCCCTACATCAATGAGCAGTTCTTC; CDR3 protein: CASSYPYINEQFF
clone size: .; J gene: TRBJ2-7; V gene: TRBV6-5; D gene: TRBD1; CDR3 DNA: TGTGCCAGCAGTTACAGCGGGACAGGGGGCATCGAGCAGTACTTC; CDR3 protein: CASSYSGTGGIEQYF
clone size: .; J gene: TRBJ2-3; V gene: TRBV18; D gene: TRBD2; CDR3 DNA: TGTGCCAGCTCACCGACTAGCGGCTCAGATACGCAGTATTTT; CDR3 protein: CASSPTSGSDTQYF
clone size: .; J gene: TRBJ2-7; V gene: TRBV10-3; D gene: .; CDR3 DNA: TGTGCCATCAGTGAAACGGACCAATACGAGCAGTACTTC; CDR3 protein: CAISETDQYEQYF
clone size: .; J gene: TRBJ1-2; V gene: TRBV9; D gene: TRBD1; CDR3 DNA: TGTGCCAGCACCCTAGGTGGGACAGCAAGAAAAAACTATGGCTACACCTTC; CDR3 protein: CASTLGGTARKNYGYTF
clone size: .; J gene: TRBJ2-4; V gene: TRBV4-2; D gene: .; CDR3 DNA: TGTGCCAGCAGCCAAGAACCCTCAGGGGCGGTTGACATTCAGTACTTC; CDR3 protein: CASSQEPSGAVDIQYF
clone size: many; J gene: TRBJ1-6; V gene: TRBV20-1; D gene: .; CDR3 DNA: TGCAGTGCTAGGAGGGGGGGCTCGGCCTATAATTCACCCCTCCACTTT; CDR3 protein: CSARRGGSAYNSPLHF
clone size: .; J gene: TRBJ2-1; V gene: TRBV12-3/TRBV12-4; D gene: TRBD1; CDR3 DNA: TGTGCCAGCAGCCCACAGGGGGACCATGAGCAGTTCTTC; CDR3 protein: CASSPQGDHEQFF
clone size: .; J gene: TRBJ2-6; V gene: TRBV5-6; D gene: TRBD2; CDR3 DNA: TGTGCCAGCAGCCACACTAGCGGGGGGTACCCTGGGGCCAACGTCCTGACTTTC; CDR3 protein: CASSHTSGGYPGANVLTF
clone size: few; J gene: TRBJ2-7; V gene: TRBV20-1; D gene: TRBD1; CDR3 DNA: TGCAGTGCTAGTCGGGGACAGGTCACCTACGAGCAGTACTTC; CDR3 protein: CSASRGQVTYEQYF
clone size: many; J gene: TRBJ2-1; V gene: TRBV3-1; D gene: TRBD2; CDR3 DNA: TGTGCCAGCAGCCAAGGGCGATTTCTAGCGGGAGGCCGGGATGAGCAGTTCTTC; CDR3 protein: CASSQGRFLAGGRDEQFF
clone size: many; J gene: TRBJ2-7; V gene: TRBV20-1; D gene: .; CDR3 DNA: TGCAGTGCTCTAACAGGCCTCTCCTACGAGCAGTACTTC; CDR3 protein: CSALTGLSYEQYF
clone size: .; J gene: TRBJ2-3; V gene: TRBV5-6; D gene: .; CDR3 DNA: TGTGCCAGCAGCTTGTGGGCAGATACGCAGTATTTT; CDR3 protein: CASSLWADTQYF
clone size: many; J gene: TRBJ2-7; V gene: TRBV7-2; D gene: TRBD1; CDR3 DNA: TGTGCCAGCAGCTTAGCGAGGACAGGGGATATCGAGCAGTACTTC; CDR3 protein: CASSLARTGDIEQYF
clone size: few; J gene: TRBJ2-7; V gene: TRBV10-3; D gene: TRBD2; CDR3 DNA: TGTGCCATCAGTGATAGCGGGGGGGCCGTTGACGAGCAGTACTTC; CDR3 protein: CAISDSGGAVDEQYF
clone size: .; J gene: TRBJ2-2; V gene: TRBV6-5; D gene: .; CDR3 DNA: TGTGCCAGCAGTAATGCTAGATCCGGGGAGCTGTTTTTT; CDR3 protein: CASSNARSGELFF
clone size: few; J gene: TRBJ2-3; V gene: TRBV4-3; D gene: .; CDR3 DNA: TGCGCCAGCAGCCAGAGGGGCGAGACAGATACGCAGTATTTT; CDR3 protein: CASSQRGETDTQYF
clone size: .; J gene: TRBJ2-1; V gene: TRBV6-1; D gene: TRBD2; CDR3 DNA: TGTGCCAGCAGCCGGGGGGGCGCGAGGGATGAGCAGTTCTTC; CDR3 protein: CASSRGGARDEQFF
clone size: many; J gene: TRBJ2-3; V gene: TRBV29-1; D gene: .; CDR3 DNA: TGCAGCGTTGAAGATCGGGGGCGACGAGGAGATACGCAGTATTTT; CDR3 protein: CSVEDRGRRGDTQYF
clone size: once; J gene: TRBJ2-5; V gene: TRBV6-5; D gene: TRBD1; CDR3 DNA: TGTGCCAGCAGTTACCCTCCCCCAGGGGGCGCGGGGGAGACCCAGTACTTC; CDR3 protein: CASSYPPPGGAGETQYF
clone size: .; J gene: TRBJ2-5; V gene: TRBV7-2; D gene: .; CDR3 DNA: TGTGCCAGCAGCTTAATACGAGAGACCCAGTACTTC; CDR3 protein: CASSLIRETQYF
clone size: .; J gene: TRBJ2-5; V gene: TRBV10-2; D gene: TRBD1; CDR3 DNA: TGCGCCAGCAGACCCCGACAGGGAGCCCAAGAGACCCAGTACTTC; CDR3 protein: CASRPRQGAQETQYF
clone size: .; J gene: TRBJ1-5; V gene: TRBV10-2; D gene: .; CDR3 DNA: TGCGCCAGCAGTGTGGGAGGGCGAAGCAATCAGCCCCAGCATTTT; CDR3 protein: CASSVGGRSNQPQHF
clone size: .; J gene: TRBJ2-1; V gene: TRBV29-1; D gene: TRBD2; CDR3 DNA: TGCAGCGGTTTACTAGCGGGGCCTGGGTATGAGCAGTTCTTC; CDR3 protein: CSGLLAGPGYEQFF
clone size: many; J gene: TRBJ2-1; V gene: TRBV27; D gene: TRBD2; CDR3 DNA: TGTGCCAGCAAGGGCGGGAGTCTTGATGCTGAGCAGTTCTTC; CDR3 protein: CASKGGSLDAEQFF
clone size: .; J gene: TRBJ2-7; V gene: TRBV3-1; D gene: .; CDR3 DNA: TGTGCCAGCAGCCGGGTTTTCGGCGAGCAGTACTTC; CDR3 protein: CASSRVFGEQYF
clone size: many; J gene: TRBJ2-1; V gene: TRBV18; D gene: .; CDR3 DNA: TGTGCCAGCTCACTAGGCGGTGGATACAATGAGCAGTTCTTC; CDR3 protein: CASSLGGGYNEQFF
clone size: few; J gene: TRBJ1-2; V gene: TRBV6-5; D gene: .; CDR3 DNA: TGTGCCAGCAGACAGATTAACTATGGCTACACCTTC; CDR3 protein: CASRQINYGYTF
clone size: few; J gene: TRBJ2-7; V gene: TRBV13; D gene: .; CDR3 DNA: TGTGCCAGCAGTCAGAGAGGGGAGAAACCCTACGAGCAGTACTTC; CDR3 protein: CASSQRGEKPYEQYF
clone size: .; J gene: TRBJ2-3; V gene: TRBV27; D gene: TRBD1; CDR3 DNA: TGTGCCAGCAGTCCATGGGACAGGGGGCTGGGAGATACGCAGTATTTT; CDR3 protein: CASSPWDRGLGDTQYF
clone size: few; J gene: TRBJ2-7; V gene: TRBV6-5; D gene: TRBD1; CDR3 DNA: TGTGCCAGCGCACGGACAGGGGACTACGAGCAGTACTTC; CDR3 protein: CASARTGDYEQYF
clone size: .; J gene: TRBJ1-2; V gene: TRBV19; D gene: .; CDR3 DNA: TGTGCCAGCCAGGCCGACTATGGCTACACCTTC; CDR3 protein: CASQADYGYTF
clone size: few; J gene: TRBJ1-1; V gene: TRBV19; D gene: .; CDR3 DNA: TGTGCCAGTAGTGTAGTTGCCGGGACGAACACTGAAGCTTTCTTT; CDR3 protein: CASSVVAGTNTEAFF
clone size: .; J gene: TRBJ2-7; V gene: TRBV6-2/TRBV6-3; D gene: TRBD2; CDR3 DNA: TGTGCCAGCAGTCGACTAGCGGGGCTCGAGCAGTACTTC; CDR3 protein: CASSRLAGLEQYF
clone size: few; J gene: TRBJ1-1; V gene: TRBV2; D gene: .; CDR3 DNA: TGTGCCAGCCGCGGGACGGGTCTTACTGAAGCTTTCTTT; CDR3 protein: CASRGTGLTEAFF
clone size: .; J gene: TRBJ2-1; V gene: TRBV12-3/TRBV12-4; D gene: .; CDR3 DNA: TGCGTGACAGCCAGGAGCTCCTACAATGAGCAGTTCTTC; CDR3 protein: CVTARSSYNEQFF
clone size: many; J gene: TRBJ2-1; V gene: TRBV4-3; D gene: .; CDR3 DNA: TGCGCCAGCAGCCGCATGACTAGCTCCTACAATGAGCAGTTCTTC; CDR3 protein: CASSRMTSSYNEQFF
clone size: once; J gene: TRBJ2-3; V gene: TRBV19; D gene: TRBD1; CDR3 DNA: TGTGCCAGTAGTACGGACAGGTGGAGGGATACGCAGTATTTT; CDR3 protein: CASSTDRWRDTQYF
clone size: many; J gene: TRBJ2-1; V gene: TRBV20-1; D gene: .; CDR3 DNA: TGCAGTGCTACCTTTTTGGAGGAGCAGTTCTTC; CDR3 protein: CSATFLEEQFF
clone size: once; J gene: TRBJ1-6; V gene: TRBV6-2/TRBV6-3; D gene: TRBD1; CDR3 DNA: TGTGCCTGCCAGAGAAGGACAGGGGTGAATTCACCCCTCCACTTT; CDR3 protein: CACQRRTGVNSPLHF
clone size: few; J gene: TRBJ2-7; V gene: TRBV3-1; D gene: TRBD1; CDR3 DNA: TGTGCCAGCAGCCAAGTCGGTACAGGGGTTTTCGAGCAGTACTTC; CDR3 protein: CASSQVGTGVFEQYF